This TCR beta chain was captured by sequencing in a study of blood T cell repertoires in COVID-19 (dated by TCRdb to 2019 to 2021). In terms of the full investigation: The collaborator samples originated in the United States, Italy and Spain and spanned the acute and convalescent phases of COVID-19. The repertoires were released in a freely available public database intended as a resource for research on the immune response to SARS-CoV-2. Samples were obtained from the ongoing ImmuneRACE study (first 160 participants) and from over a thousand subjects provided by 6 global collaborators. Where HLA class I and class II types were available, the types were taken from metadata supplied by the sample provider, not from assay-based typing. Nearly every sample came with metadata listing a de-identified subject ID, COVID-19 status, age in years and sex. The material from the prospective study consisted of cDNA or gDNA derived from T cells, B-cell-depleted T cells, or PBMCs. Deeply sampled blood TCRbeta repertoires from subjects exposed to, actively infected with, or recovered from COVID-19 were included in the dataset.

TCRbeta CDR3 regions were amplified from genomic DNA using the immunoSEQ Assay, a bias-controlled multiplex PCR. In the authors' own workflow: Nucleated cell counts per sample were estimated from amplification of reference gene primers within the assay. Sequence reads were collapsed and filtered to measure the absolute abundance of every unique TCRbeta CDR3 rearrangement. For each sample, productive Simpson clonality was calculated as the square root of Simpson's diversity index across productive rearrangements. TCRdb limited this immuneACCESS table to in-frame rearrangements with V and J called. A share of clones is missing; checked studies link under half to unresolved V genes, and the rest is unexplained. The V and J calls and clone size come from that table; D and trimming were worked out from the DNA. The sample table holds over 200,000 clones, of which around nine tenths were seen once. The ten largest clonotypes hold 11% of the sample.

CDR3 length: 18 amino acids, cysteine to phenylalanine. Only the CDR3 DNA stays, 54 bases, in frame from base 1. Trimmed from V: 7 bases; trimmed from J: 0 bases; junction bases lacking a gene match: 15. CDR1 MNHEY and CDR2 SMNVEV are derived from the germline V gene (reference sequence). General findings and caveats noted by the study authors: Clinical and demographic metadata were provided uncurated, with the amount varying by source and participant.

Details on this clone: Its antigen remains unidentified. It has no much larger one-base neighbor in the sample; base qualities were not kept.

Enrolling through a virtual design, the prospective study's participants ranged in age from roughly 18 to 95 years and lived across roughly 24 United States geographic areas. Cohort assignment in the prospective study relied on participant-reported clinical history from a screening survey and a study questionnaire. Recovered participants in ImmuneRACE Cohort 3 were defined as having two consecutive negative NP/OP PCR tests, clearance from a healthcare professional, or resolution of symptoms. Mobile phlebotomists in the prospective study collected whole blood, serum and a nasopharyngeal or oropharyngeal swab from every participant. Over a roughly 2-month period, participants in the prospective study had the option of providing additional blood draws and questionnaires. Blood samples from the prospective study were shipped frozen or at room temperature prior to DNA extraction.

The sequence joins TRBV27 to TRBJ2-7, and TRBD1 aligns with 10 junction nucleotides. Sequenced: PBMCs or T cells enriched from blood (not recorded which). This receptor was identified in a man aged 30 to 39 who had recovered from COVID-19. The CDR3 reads CASNPTGGPNGYSYEQYF. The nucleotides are TGTGCCAGCAACCCGACAGGGGGCCCCAATGGGTACTCCTACGAGCAGTACTTC.